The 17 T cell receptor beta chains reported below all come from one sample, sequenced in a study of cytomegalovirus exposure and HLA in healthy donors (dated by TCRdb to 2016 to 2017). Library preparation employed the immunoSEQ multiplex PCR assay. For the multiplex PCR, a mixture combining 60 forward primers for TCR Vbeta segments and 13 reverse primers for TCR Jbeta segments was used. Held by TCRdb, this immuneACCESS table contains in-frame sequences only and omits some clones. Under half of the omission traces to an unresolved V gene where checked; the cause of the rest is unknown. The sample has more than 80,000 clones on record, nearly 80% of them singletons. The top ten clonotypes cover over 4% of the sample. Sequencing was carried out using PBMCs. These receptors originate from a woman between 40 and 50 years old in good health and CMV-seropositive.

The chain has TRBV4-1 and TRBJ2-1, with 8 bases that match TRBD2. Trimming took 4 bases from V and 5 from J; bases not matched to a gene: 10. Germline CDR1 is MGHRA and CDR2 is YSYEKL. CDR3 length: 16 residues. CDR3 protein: CASSRFSGNLDNEQFF. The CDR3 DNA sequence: TGCGCCAGCAGCCGATTTAGCGGGAATCTTGACAATGAGCAGTTCTTC.

CDR3 in amino acids: CASSRGSSYEQYF. CDR3 nucleotides: TGCGCCAGCAGCCGGGGGAGCTCCTACGAGCAGTACTTC. V gene TRBV5-1 combines with J gene TRBJ2-5, with D possibly matching TRBD2 (6 bases). The DNA end is a closer match to TRBJ2-7, so the J assignment may be wrong. CDR1 and CDR2 from the germline V gene are SGHRS and YFSETQ. The CDR3 sequence is 13 residues long.

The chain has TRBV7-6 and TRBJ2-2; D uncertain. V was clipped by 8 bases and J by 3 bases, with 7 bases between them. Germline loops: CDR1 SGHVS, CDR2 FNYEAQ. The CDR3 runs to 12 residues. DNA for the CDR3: TGTGCCAGCCTTAGTCACACCGGGGAGCTGTTTTTT. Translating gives CASLSHTGELFF. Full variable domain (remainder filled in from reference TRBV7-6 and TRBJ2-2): GAGVSQSPRYKVTKRGQDVALRCDPISGHVSLYWYRQALGQGPEFLTYFNYEAQQDKSGLPNDRFSAERPEGSISTLTIQRTEQRDSAMYRCASLSHTGELFFGEGSRLTVL.

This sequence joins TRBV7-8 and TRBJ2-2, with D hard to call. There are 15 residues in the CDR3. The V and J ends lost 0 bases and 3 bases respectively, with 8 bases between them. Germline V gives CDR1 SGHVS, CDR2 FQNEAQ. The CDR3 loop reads CASSLAVGDTGELFF. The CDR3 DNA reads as TGTGCCAGCAGCTTAGCGGTTGGAGACACCGGGGAGCTGTTTTTT. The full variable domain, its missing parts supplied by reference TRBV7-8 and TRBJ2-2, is GAGVSQSPRYKVAKRGQDVALRCDPISGHVSLFWYQQALGQGPEFLTYFQNEAQLDKSGLPSDRFFAERPEGSVSTLKIQRTQQEDSAVYLCASSLAVGDTGELFFGEGSRLTVL.

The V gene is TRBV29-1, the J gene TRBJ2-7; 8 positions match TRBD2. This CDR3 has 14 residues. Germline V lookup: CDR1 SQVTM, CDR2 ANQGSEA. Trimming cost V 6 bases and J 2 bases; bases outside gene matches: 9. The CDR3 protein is CSVRGTSRTYEQYF. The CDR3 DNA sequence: TGCAGCGTGAGGGGGACTAGTAGGACCTACGAGCAGTACTTC.

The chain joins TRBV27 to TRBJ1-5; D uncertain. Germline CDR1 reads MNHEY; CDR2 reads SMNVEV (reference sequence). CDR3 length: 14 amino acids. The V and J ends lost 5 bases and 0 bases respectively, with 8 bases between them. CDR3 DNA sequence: TGTGCCAGCAGTGTGGGCCATAGCAATCAGCCCCAGCATTTT. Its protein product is CASSVGHSNQPQHF.

In DNA, the CDR3 is TGTGCCAGCAGCATGACAGGGTCTGGAAACACCATATATTTT. This translates into CASSMTGSGNTIYF. The chain couples TRBV7-9 to TRBJ1-3, with TRBD1 identical over 7 bases. The CDR3 is made up of 14 amino acids. The V gene's germline CDR1 is SEHNR and CDR2 FQNEAQ (reference sequence). V lost 5 bases and J lost 1; bases outside the gene matches: 2.

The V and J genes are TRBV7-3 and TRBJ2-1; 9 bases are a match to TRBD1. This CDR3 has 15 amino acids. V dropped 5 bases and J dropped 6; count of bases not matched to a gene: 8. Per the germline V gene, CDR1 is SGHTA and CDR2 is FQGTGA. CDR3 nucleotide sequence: TGTGCCAGCAGCACACGGACAGGGGAAGGCAATGAGCAGTTCTTC. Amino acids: CASSTRTGEGNEQFF.

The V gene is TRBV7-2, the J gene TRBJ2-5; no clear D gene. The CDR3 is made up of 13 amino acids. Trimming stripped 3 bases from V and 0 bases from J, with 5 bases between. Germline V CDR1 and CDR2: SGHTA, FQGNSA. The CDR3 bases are TGTGCCAGCAGCTTGAGGTACCAAGAGACCCAGTACTTC. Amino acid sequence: CASSLRYQETQYF.

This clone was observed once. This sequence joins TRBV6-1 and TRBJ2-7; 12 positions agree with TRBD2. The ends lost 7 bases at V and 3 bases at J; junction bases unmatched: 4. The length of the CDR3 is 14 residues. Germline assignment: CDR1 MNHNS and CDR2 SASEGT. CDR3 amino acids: CASTRLAGVYEQYF. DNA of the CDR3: TGTGCCAGCACACGACTAGCGGGAGTCTACGAGCAGTACTTC.

CDR3 loop: CATSREGGASEKLFF. CDR3 sequence (DNA): TGTGCCACCAGCAGAGAGGGGGGGGCAAGTGAAAAACTGTTTTTT. This chain joins TRBV15 and TRBJ1-4; TRBD1 is a possible D gene (6 bases). The germline CDR1 and CDR2 sequences are LNHNV and YYDKDF (reference sequence). This CDR3 spans 15 amino acids. V shed 0 bases and J shed 7 bases, with 12 bases lying between them.

The CDR3 loop is CATSRGGTGQAEAFF. The CDR3 DNA is TGTGCCACCAGCAGAGGGGGGACAGGGCAAGCGGAAGCTTTCTTT. The chain uses TRBV15 and TRBJ1-1, with 9 positions matching TRBD1. There are 15 residues in the CDR3. Germline V gene data show CDR1 as LNHNV and CDR2 as YYDKDF (reference sequence). With V trimmed by 1 base and J by 8 bases, 8 bases remained unmatched.

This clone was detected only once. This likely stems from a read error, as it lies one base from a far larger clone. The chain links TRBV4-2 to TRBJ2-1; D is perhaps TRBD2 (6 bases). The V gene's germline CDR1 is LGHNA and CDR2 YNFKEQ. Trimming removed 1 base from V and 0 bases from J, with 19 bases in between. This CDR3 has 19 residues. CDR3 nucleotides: TGTGCCAGCAGCCAAGGGGGACCAGCGGGTGTTTTCTCCTACAATGAGCAGTTCTTC. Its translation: CASSQGGPAGVFSYNEQFF.

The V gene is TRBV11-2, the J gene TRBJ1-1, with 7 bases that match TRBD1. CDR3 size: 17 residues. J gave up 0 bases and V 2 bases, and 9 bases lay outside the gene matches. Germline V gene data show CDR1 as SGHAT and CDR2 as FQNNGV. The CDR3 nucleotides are TGTGCCAGCAGCTTACGCAGGGGGTTTCGTTTGAACACTGAAGCTTTCTTT. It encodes CASSLRRGFRLNTEAFF.

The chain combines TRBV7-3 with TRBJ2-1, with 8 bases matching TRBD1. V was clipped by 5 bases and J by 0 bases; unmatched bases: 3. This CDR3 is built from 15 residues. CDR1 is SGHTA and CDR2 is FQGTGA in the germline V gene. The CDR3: CASSTGQGSYNEQFF. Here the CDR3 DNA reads TGTGCCAGCAGCACTGGACAGGGCTCCTACAATGAGCAGTTCTTC.

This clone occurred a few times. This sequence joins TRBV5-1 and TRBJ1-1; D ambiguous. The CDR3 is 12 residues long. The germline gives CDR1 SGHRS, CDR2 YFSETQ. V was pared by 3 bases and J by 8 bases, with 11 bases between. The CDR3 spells CASSSNLQEAFF. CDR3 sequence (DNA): TGCGCCAGCAGCTCAAACCTACAGGAAGCTTTCTTT.

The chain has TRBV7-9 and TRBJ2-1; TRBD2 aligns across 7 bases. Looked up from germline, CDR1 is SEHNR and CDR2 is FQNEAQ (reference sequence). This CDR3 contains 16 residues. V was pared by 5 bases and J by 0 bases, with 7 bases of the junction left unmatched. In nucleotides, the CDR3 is TGTGCCAGCAGCCCTCTAGCGGACCCCTCCTACAATGAGCAGTTCTTC. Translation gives CASSPLADPSYNEQFF.